This TCR beta chain was recorded in a study of molecular identifiers for immune sequencing clone quantification. This clonotype was picked up many times. Its cognate antigen is unknown. The V end lost 3 bases, the J end lost 4 bases, and 18 bases lay between the germline ends. CDR1 and CDR2 from the germline V gene are DFQATT and SNEGSKA (reference sequence). This CDR3 comprises 15 residues. TCRdb reprocessed the PCR reads with MiXCR, giving one entry per CDR3 protein. The table lists around 470,000 distinct CDR3 sequences, around 21% of them singletons. Study conclusions and caveats: For highly expanded clones, sizes could be underestimated when identical TCR molecules share a barcode.

The chain employs TRBV20-1 and TRBJ1-2; TRBD1 might be the D (5 bases). The sample taken for sequencing was naive CD8+ T cells from blood, with Jurkat cell RNA spiked in. This sample's subset: FACS-sorted CD8+CD4-CCR7+CD45RA+ naive T cells. The TCR originated in a human donor in good health. Some libraries in this study had Jurkat cell RNA spiked in. CDR3 amino acids: CSASEPGRPIYGYTF. CDR3 DNA: TGCAGTGCTAGTGAGCCGGGGCGGCCAATCTATGGCTACACCTTC.